One sample yielded the 13 T cell receptor beta chains listed below, sequenced in a study of OX40 agonist ivuxolimab in advanced cancers. TCRdb's copy holds only in-frame clones and misses some; the assay was immunoSEQ multiplex PCR. The sample yields about 32,000 clones, over 85% seen once. Source: CD4+ or CD8+ T cells sorted from blood, taken in a trial of the OX40 agonist ivuxolimab. These receptor sequences come from an adult with an advanced solid tumor such as melanoma, head and neck, liver or kidney cancer.

This clone was observed once. V is TRBV7-9 and J is TRBJ2-2, with 8 bases lining up with TRBD2. The CDR3 is 15 amino acids. Germline V gene sequence: CDR1 SEHNR, CDR2 FQNEAQ (reference sequence). Germline trimming cut 5 bases from V and 4 bases from J; bases unmatched to any gene: 6. The CDR3 region is CASSHREGGTGELFF. The CDR3 nucleotides are TGTGCCAGCAGCCATCGGGAGGGTGGCACCGGGGAGCTGTTTTTT.

J is TRBJ1-3 and V is TRBV6-5, with a weak D call TRBD1 (6 bases). The V end was cut by 7 bases, the J end by 0 bases, with 10 bases between. CDR1 is MNHEY, CDR2 SVGAGI, per germline. There are 14 residues in the CDR3. The CDR3 here is CASTQTGSGNTIYF. In DNA, the CDR3 is TGTGCCAGCACCCAGACAGGCTCTGGAAACACCATATATTTT.

This chain connects TRBV19 to TRBJ2-4; no firm D call. This CDR3 spans 13 amino acids. Trimming removed 6 bases from V and 9 bases from J, with 15 bases in between. Germline assignment: CDR1 LNHDA and CDR2 SQIVND (reference sequence). This chain's CDR3 is CASSLGPTGIQYF. CDR3 DNA: TGTGCCAGTAGCTTGGGTCCCACGGGCATTCAGTACTTC.

The chain links TRBV28 to TRBJ1-2; D is unclear. Germline V gene sequence: CDR1 MDHEN, CDR2 SYDVKM. V was trimmed by 3 bases and J by 8 bases, leaving 10 bases between them. The CDR3 totals 12 residues. The CDR3 region is CASSFLPRGYTF. CDR3 nucleotide sequence: TGTGCCAGCAGTTTCCTCCCCAGGGGCTACACCTTC.

The chain carries TRBV4-1 and TRBJ1-3; D is uncertain. This CDR3 has 16 residues. Trimming cost V 1 base and J 0 bases, with 10 bases left between them. CDR1 and CDR2 from the germline V gene are MGHRA and YSYEKL. The CDR3 here is CASSQVLGYSGNTIYF. CDR3 bases: TGCGCCAGCAGCCAAGTCCTCGGGTACTCTGGAAACACCATATATTTT.

This chain joins TRBV7-6 and TRBJ2-5; 8 nucleotides line up with TRBD2. The CDR3 spans 15 residues. J gave up 1 base and V 2 bases, and 3 bases lay outside the gene matches. CDR1 and CDR2 from the germline V gene are SGHVS and FNYEAQ. In DNA form, the CDR3 reads TGTGCCAGCAGCTTACTCGGGGGGGCCCAAGAGACCCAGTACTTC. It codes for CASSLLGGAQETQYF. Based on the CDR3 plus reference TRBV7-6 and TRBJ2-5, the full variable domain is GAGVSQSPRYKVTKRGQDVALRCDPISGHVSLYWYRQALGQGPEFLTYFNYEAQQDKSGLPNDRFSAERPEGSISTLTIQRTEQRDSAMYRCASSLLGGAQETQYFGPGTRLLVL.

The CDR3 reads CASSSTGNYGYTF. For the CDR3, the DNA is TGTGCCAGCAGCTCGACAGGGAACTATGGCTACACCTTC. The chain employs TRBV7-9 and TRBJ1-2, with 7 bases lining up with TRBD1. Germline CDR1 is SEHNR and CDR2 is FQNEAQ (reference sequence). This CDR3 contains 13 residues. V dropped 4 bases and J dropped 2; count of bases not matched to a gene: 1.

The CDR3 coding sequence is TGTGCCAGCAGCGTAGGACAGGGAATAATGAACACTGAAGCTTTCTTT. It encodes CASSVGQGIMNTEAFF. V usage is TRBV9 and J usage is TRBJ1-1, with 7 bases identical to TRBD1. From germline, CDR1 is SGDLS and CDR2 YYNGEE. With 0 bases clipped from V and 0 bases from J, the junction kept 5 bases outside the gene matches. The CDR3 loop spans 16 amino acids.

V is TRBV7-6 and J is TRBJ1-5, with a weak D call TRBD1 (5 bases). V lost 6 bases to trimming and J lost 2 bases, with 14 bases between them. The germline CDR1 and CDR2 sequences are SGHVS and FNYEAQ. CDR3 size: 15 residues. The DNA of the CDR3 is TGTGCCAGCAGTTCGGGACCTGACGGCAATCAGCCCCAGCATTTT. This sequence encodes CASSSGPDGNQPQHF.

The rearrangement links TRBV2 to TRBJ2-7; TRBD1 aligns across 10 bases. After removal of 8 bases from V and 0 bases from J, the junction contained 10 bases not matched to a gene. The CDR3 has 16 amino acids. The germline gives CDR1 SNHLY, CDR2 FYNNEI. This CDR3 reads CASVPGQGSSSYEQYF. The CDR3 region has the DNA TGTGCCAGCGTCCCGGGACAGGGGTCGAGCTCCTACGAGCAGTACTTC.

This rearrangement joins TRBV19 to TRBJ1-5, with D maybe TRBD1 (5 bases). The germline CDR1 and CDR2 sequences are LNHDA and SQIVND (reference sequence). Trimming removed 5 bases at V and 6 bases at J, with 11 bases between. This CDR3 has 13 residues. The CDR3 loop is CASSQGVFQPQHF. CDR3 DNA sequence: TGTGCCAGTAGTCAGGGCGTTTTTCAGCCCCAGCATTTT.

The DNA for the CDR3 is TGTGCCAGCTTAGGCGGGAGCCGAAGCTCCTACAATGAGCAGTTCTTC. As protein: CASLGGSRSSYNEQFF. The chain employs TRBV2 and TRBJ2-1, with 7 bases that match TRBD2. Germline V CDR1 and CDR2: SNHLY, FYNNEI. V shed 8 bases and J 0 bases; nucleotides not matched to a gene: 10. CDR3 length equals 16 residues.

V gene TRBV28 combines with J gene TRBJ2-6; D is unresolved. Germline loops: CDR1 MDHEN, CDR2 SYDVKM. This CDR3 comprises 18 residues. Between the trimmed V and J ends, which lost 8 bases and 4 bases, there was a span of 24 bases. The CDR3 DNA is TGTGCCAGCTCTTTTTTTCGGGTCGCCGGCCCCGGGGCCAACGTCCTGACTTTC. This gives the protein CASSFFRVAGPGANVLTF.